The clone carrying this T cell receptor (beta chain) came up a few times. The antigen remains undetermined. TCRdb re-analysed the 5' RACE reads in MiXCR, keeping a single row per CDR3 protein. The sample shows approximately 230,000 distinct CDR3 sequences, over 13% of them seen only once. The data are from a study of identical twins. The J segment lost 4 bases and the V segment lost 0 bases, leaving 0 bases of the junction unmatched. The CDR3 spans 15 residues. Germline CDR1 is MNHNS and CDR2 is SASEGT. General study points: In zero-insertion analyses, partial confounding could arise from invariant MAIT and iNKT cells.

The rearrangement joins TRBV6-1 to TRBJ2-2; 9 bases agree with TRBD2. The TCR was taken from a young woman in good health. Sample: memory (CD45RO+) T cells sorted from blood. The CDR3 reads CASSEASGSTGELFF. CDR3 sequence (DNA): TGTGCCAGCAGTGAAGCTAGCGGGAGCACCGGGGAGCTGTTTTTT.